The T cell receptor beta chain described here comes from a study of blood T cell repertoires in COVID-19. Seattle patient enrollment occurred during active infection, with longitudinal follow-up thereafter. Clones were read by immunoSEQ multiplex PCR, and TCRdb kept only the in-frame ones, dropping some. This table holds some 350,000 clones, about 90% found once. This CDR3 region has 16 residues. The germline CDR1 and CDR2 sequences are SGHTA and FQGNSA. V shed 5 bases and J 4 bases; nucleotides not matched to a gene: 6. V usage is TRBV7-2 and J usage is TRBJ2-5; the match to TRBD2 covers 14 bases. Sequencing was carried out using peripheral blood. This receptor was taken from a woman aged 70-85 years with COVID-19, enrolled during active disease. The CDR3, as DNA: TGTGCCAGCAGCATGGGACTAGCGGGGGTTGTAGAGACCCAGTACTTC. It specifies CASSMGLAGVVETQYF.